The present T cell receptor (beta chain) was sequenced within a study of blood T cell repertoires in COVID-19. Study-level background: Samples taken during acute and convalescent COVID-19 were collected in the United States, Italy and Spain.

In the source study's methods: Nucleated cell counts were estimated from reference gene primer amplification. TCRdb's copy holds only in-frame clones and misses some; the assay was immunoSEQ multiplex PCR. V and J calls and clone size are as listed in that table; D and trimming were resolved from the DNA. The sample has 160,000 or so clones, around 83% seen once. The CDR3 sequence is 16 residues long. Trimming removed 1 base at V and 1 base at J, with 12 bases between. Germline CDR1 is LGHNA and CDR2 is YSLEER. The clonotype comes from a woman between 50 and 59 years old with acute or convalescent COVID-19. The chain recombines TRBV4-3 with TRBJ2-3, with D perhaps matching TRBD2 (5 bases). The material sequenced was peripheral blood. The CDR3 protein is CASSQVPGWGTDTQYF. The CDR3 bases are TGCGCCAGCAGCCAAGTGCCGGGGTGGGGCACAGATACGCAGTATTTT.